The 4 T cell receptor beta chains in this list originate from one sample, sequenced in a study of cytomegalovirus exposure and HLA in healthy donors. In the PCR, 60 Vbeta and 13 Jbeta primers were used. Here immunoSEQ multiplex PCR was the method, and the copy in TCRdb shows in-frame clones only, minus some. The sample totals over 75,000 clones. Source material: PBMCs. The receptors were sampled from a man in his fifties or sixties in good health and CMV-seronegative.

The chain joins TRBV5-6 to TRBJ1-1; D is uncertain. Trimming stripped 2 bases from V and 1 base from J, with 6 bases between. Per the germline V gene, CDR1 is SGHDT and CDR2 is YYEEEE. The CDR3 has 13 amino acids. The CDR3 DNA reads TGTGCCAGCAGCTTCGGGGAGAACACTGAAGCTTTCTTT. Its protein is CASSFGENTEAFF.

V gene TRBV7-6 combines with J gene TRBJ2-7, with D maybe TRBD1 (5 bases). CDR1 is SGHVS and CDR2 is FNYEAQ in the germline V gene. V was trimmed by 4 bases and J by 0 bases, leaving 10 bases between them. The CDR3 is made up of 14 amino acids. The CDR3 DNA sequence: TGTGCCAGCAGCTCACAGGAGACCTCCTACGAGCAGTACTTC. As protein: CASSSQETSYEQYF.

V gene TRBV18 combines with J gene TRBJ2-2, with 9 bases fitting TRBD1. The germline gives CDR1 KGHSH, CDR2 LQKENI. The CDR3 is 16 amino acids. J lost 4 bases, V lost 3 bases, and 6 bases had no gene match. This chain's CDR3 is CASSPRDRVPTGELFF. The CDR3 DNA reads TGTGCCAGCTCACCCCGGGACAGGGTCCCCACCGGGGAGCTGTTTTTT.

The rearrangement joins TRBV4-1 to TRBJ2-7, with 9 bases lining up with TRBD1. V shed 5 bases, J shed 5 bases, and the junction held 10 bases outside the gene matches. The CDR3 covers 15 residues. Germline CDR1 and CDR2: MGHRA and YSYEKL. DNA for the CDR3: TGCGCCAGCAGCGGCTTAGGGACAGGGACCCACGAGCAGTACTTC. Translation: CASSGLGTGTHEQYF.